The source of this T cell receptor beta chain is a study of T cells after posttransplantation cyclophosphamide (TCRdb year 2016). Notes on the research overall: Using TRB sequencing, the study followed how the T cell repertoire rebuilt after myeloablative bone marrow transplantation with posttransplantation cyclophosphamide given as GVHD prophylaxis. Samples from some 40 PTCy-treated patients, along with samples from some 15 of their related bone marrow donors, underwent antigen receptor sequencing. Blood from all 34 PTCy patients who had 1-year posttransplant specimens underwent TRB sequencing. In 3 patients, TRB sequencing was also performed on up to 3 more blood samples taken 2 to 5.2 years after transplant, and in a handful of patients, pretransplant blood was also TRB-sequenced. Because TRA and TRB clonality correlated tightly in roughly 10 samples, the subsequent TCR analyses were limited to TRB only. Public TRB sequences were checked against a database of over 3,000 sequences associated with responses to pathogens, tumor antigens, self-antigens and alloantigens.

Genomic DNA was used for TRB sequencing, which was performed with the immunoSEQ assay at survey resolution or with the hsTCRB kit. The study's own analysis went as follows. Initial read processing used immunoSEQ software, and repertoire analyses used the LymphoSeq R package. Clonality was computed as 1 minus normalized Shannon entropy; Gini coefficient was also calculated for each TRB dataset. Phenotypes of unsorted samples were inferred by mapping TRB sequences from sorted subsets of the recipient or donor onto the same recipient's unsorted samples. TCRdb limited this immuneACCESS table to in-frame rearrangements with V and J called. A share of clones is missing; checked studies link under half to unresolved V genes, and the rest is unexplained. Clonal size and the V and J genes are those of that table, whereas D and trimming came from the DNA. This sample was tabulated with fewer than 40,000 clones, among which there are no singletons. Jointly, the top ten make up approximately 5% of the sample.

This clone appeared a few times. Its antigen is still unknown. Base qualities are not recorded, but no much larger clone differs from it by a single base. Peripheral blood samples were provided by related bone marrow donors on the day of marrow donation. Peripheral blood and bone marrow mononuclear cells were isolated by Ficoll-Hypaque density centrifugation and were cryopreserved. General findings and caveats noted by the study authors: The TRB repertoires of T cells infiltrating skin or the GI tract showed only limited overlap with the TRB repertoires found in blood. Donor-recipient similarity was low at 1-2 months but increased during the first year, and donor CD8+ memory clones often dominated later blood repertoires. Across 45 patients, TRB clonality was highly associated with recipient CMV seropositivity and CMV reactivation, and PTCy diversity was similar to diversity in CNI/methotrexate controls.

Taken from cysteine to phenylalanine, the CDR3 has 17 residues. Only the CDR3 DNA is retained, 51 bases long and in frame from the first base. CDR1 and CDR2, per the germline V gene (reference sequence), are GTSNPN and SVGIG. This chain is built from TRBV30 and TRBJ2-5; TRBD1 is a possible D gene, resting on 6 matching bases. With the DNA end fitting TRBJ2-7 better, the J assignment may be wrong. The sequencing sample was made of PBMCs. The TCR was taken from a woman in her forties or fifties in good health and a related stem cell transplant donor. The CDR3 corresponds to CAWNVRRSGRGKNEQYF. The DNA is TGTGCCTGGAATGTAAGGAGGTCGGGCAGGGGTAAGAACGAGCAGTACTTC.